The next 14 T cell receptor beta chains were all read from a single sample in a study of cytomegalovirus exposure and HLA in healthy donors. The PCR used 60 Vbeta and 13 Jbeta primers. Produced via immunoSEQ multiplex PCR; TCRdb's table is partial and in-frame only. Among some 150,000 clones listed, roughly 73% were seen once. Sequencing was carried out using PBMCs. The receptors were sampled from a man in his forties in good health and CMV-seronegative.

The chain joins TRBV5-1 to TRBJ1-5, with D possibly matching TRBD1 (6 bases). This CDR3 has 16 residues. V was clipped by 5 bases and J by 0 bases, with 15 bases between them. Germline CDR1 and CDR2: SGHRS and YFSETQ. The CDR3 bases are TGCGCCAGCAGTCAGGGATTCAGGGGTAGCAATCAGCCCCAGCATTTT. Amino acid sequence: CASSQGFRGSNQPQHF.

The chain links TRBV5-1 to TRBJ1-3; no clear D gene. Trimming pared 3 bases from V and 2 bases from J, leaving 6 bases between. CDR1 SGHRS and CDR2 YFSETQ come from the germline V gene. The length of the CDR3 is 13 residues. The CDR3 sequence: CASSSEAGNTIYF. The CDR3 bases are TGCGCCAGCAGCTCGGAGGCTGGAAACACCATATATTTT.

This clone was seen a handful of times. The rearrangement joins TRBV6-1 to TRBJ2-2; TRBD1 is a possible D gene (6 bases). The CDR3 length is 14 residues. Germline CDR1 MNHNS, CDR2 SASEGT. Trimming took off 1 base at V and 7 bases at J, with 10 bases between the two ends. The DNA for the CDR3 is TGTGCCAGCAGTGAAGTGGGGGCTGGCGGGGAGCTGTTTTTT. Amino acids: CASSEVGAGGELFF.

The rearrangement joins TRBV5-4 to TRBJ2-2; TRBD1 aligns across 11 bases. J was trimmed by 0 bases and V by 1 base; bases with no gene match: 11. This CDR3 has 20 amino acids. Germline V gene sequence: CDR1 SGHNT, CDR2 YYREEE (reference sequence). DNA of the CDR3: TGTGCCAGCAGCTTGAGTGTGCGGACAGGGGGCCGGGCGAACACCGGGGAGCTGTTTTTT. Translated, it gives CASSLSVRTGGRANTGELFF.

This chain connects TRBV6-6 to TRBJ2-2, with 11 bases lining up with TRBD2. Per the germline V gene, CDR1 is MNHNY and CDR2 is SVGAGI (reference sequence). The V and J ends lost 6 bases and 6 bases, in that order; junction bases with no gene match: 9. The length of the CDR3 is 16 residues. CDR3 amino acids: CASRGLAGERAGELFF. The CDR3 bases are TGTGCCAGCAGAGGACTAGCGGGCGAGAGGGCCGGGGAGCTGTTTTTT.

The rearrangement uses TRBV9 and TRBJ2-7; TRBD1 might be the D (5 bases). V lost 0 bases and J lost 2, with 12 bases in between. The CDR3 contains 15 residues. Looked up from germline, CDR1 is SGDLS and CDR2 is YYNGEE. The DNA of the CDR3 is TGTGCCAGCAGCGTAGCTACAGGATCTACCTACGAGCAGTACTTC. Its protein is CASSVATGSTYEQYF.

This clone was seen only a few times. The V call is TRBV11-2, the J call TRBJ2-7, with D perhaps matching TRBD1 (6 bases). The germline V and J ends were trimmed by 1 base and 2 bases, with 12 bases remaining between them. The CDR3 extends over 15 amino acids. Germline lookup yields CDR1 SGHAT and CDR2 FQNNGV. The DNA of the CDR3 is TGTGCCAGCAGCTTAGTGGGTGGGGGCCCCTACGAGCAGTACTTC. It yields the protein CASSLVGGGPYEQYF.

The J gene is TRBJ2-3, the V gene TRBV7-3; 12 bases are shared with TRBD2. Germline CDR1 SGHTA, CDR2 FQGTGA. There are 15 residues in the CDR3. V shed 3 bases and J 14 bases; nucleotides not matched to a gene: 12. CDR3 coding DNA: TGTGCCAGCAGCTTTTTGGCTAGCGGGGGGGCGTTACTGTATTTT. It codes for CASSFLASGGALLYF.

The V and J genes are TRBV4-1 and TRBJ1-6; D is perhaps TRBD1 (6 bases). Trimming took off 5 bases at V and 7 bases at J, with 9 bases between the two ends. Germline V CDR1 and CDR2: MGHRA, YSYEKL. This CDR3 region has 13 residues. CDR3 loop: CASSTQGNSPLHF. The CDR3 DNA reads TGCGCCAGCAGCACTCAGGGGAATTCACCCCTCCACTTT.

The rearrangement uses TRBV5-1 and TRBJ2-3, with 8 bases identical to TRBD2. The germline CDR1 and CDR2 sequences are SGHRS and YFSETQ. V lost 0 bases to trimming and J lost 4 bases; unmatched junction nucleotides: 4. The CDR3 sequence is 15 residues long. The CDR3: CASSLGAGGADTQYF. The CDR3 bases are TGCGCCAGCAGCTTGGGGGCCGGGGGGGCAGATACGCAGTATTTT.

The chain carries TRBV5-1 and TRBJ1-2; 11 bases map to TRBD1. The junction had 6 bases not matched to a gene; V was cut back by 3 bases and J by 8 bases. The CDR3 contains 14 residues. The V gene's germline CDR1 is SGHRS and CDR2 YFSETQ. The DNA of the CDR3 is TGCGCCAGCAGCTCGGACAGGGGGCAACAAGGCTACACCTTC. Its translation is CASSSDRGQQGYTF. The entire variable domain, with the rest obtained from reference TRBV5-1 and TRBJ1-2, is as follows: KAGVTQTPRYLIKTRGQQVTLSCSPISGHRSVSWYQQTPGQGLQFLFEYFSETQRNKGNFPGRFSGRQFSNSRSEMNVSTLELGDSALYLCASSSDRGQQGYTFGSGTRLTVV.

Here the CDR3 reads CASSLTGGYGYTF. The CDR3 coding sequence is TGTGCCAGCAGCCTGACAGGGGGCTATGGCTACACCTTC. The V and J genes are TRBV6-5 and TRBJ1-2; 9 bases are shared with TRBD1. CDR1 is MNHEY and CDR2 is SVGAGI in the germline V gene. The CDR3 consists of 13 residues. V shed 6 bases and J 4 bases; nucleotides not matched to a gene: 3.

The sample holds a few counts of this clone. CDR3 sequence (DNA): TGCGCCAGCAGCGGATTAGCGGGGGTTAATGAAAAACTGTTTTTT. This encodes CASSGLAGVNEKLFF. This chain joins TRBV5-1 and TRBJ1-4, with a possible D match to TRBD1 (5 bases). CDR1 and CDR2 from the germline V gene are SGHRS and YFSETQ. V was clipped by 4 bases and J by 4 bases, with 14 bases between them. This CDR3 comprises 15 residues.

The chain links TRBV14 to TRBJ1-5, with a tentative D call TRBD1 (6 bases). The CDR3 has 13 amino acids. V was trimmed by 4 bases and J by 9 bases, leaving 13 bases between them. In germline, CDR1 is SGHDN, CDR2 FVKESK. In DNA, the CDR3 is TGTGCCAGCAGCCGGGACACCCTGGGGCCCCAGCATTTT. It is translated as CASSRDTLGPQHF. Looking up the rest from reference TRBV14 and TRBJ1-5 gives the full variable domain: EAGVTQFPSHSVIEKGQTVTLRCDPISGHDNLYWYRRVMGKEIKFLLHFVKESKQDESGMPNNRFLAERTGGTYSTLKVQPAELEDSGVYFCASSRDTLGPQHFGDGTRLSIL.